This entry is about one TCR beta chain. The data belong to a study of T-cell reconstitution after alpha-beta-depleted transplantation in children. The TCRbeta library was prepared with unique molecular identifiers. In TCRdb, the PCR reads were re-called with MiXCR into one record per CDR3 protein. The data contain approximately 270,000 distinct CDR3 sequences, nearly 10% of them singletons. There are 14 residues in the CDR3. With 6 bases clipped from V and 4 bases from J, the junction kept 6 bases outside the gene matches. The V gene's germline CDR1 is MNHEY and CDR2 SMNVEV (reference sequence). This clonotype was obtained from a human donor who donated a stem cell graft to a child with SCID. The V gene is TRBV27, the J gene TRBJ2-1; 7 positions match TRBD1. The sequencing used PBMCs from the stem cell graft donor, collected from the stem cell graft. The CDR3 sequence is CASSEGGAYNEQFF. CDR3 sequence (DNA): TGTGCCAGCAGCGAAGGGGGCGCGTACAATGAGCAGTTCTTC.